The source of this TCR beta chain is a study of blood T cell repertoires in COVID-19. Study-level background: Donors in the United States, Italy and Spain gave samples during acute or convalescent COVID-19. PBMCs, B-cell-depleted T cells, or T cells were the source of the cDNA or gDNA that made up the material.

Per the study methods: Reference gene primer amplification gave estimated nucleated cell counts. Measured with immunoSEQ multiplex PCR; TCRdb has only the in-frame clones, and not every one. D and trimming were read from the DNA, whereas the V and J calls and clone size are those reported in that table. The table shows 72,000 or so clones, with 90% occurring only once. The source material was peripheral blood. This receptor was taken from a woman of 80 years or more with acute or convalescent COVID-19.

The CDR3 here is CASSLATDRGYGYTF. The CDR3 nucleotides are TGCGCCAGCAGCTTGGCCACGGACAGGGGCTATGGCTACACCTTC. This sequence joins TRBV5-1 and TRBJ1-2; 9 bases are a match to TRBD1. V gave up 0 bases and J gave up 4 bases; unmatched junction bases: 4. The CDR3 is 15 residues long. Germline CDR1 SGHRS, CDR2 YFSETQ.